The subject of this entry is one T cell receptor (beta chain). Its specificity is not known. Use of 60 Vbeta and 13 Jbeta primers characterized the PCR. Repertoires were generated with immunoSEQ multiplex PCR, while TCRdb's copy carries only in-frame clones and drops some. There are roughly 98,000 clones in the sample; around 68% occur only once, and 2% to 3% lies in the top ten. The entry originates in a study of cytomegalovirus exposure and HLA in healthy donors. Broader study findings: Accurate HLA-A and HLA-B prediction from TCR beta sequences was reported for most subjects. Later analysis demonstrated an association between a missense DCLRE1C variant and TCR beta V- and J-gene trimming. The study had only CMV serostatus as immune exposure information. The classifier, whose performance was assessed in both the original and validation cohorts, reportedly diagnosed cytomegalovirus status with high specificity and sensitivity.

With V trimmed by 4 bases and J by 3 bases, 0 bases remained unmatched. Germline-derived CDR1 and CDR2 are DFQATT and SNEGSKA (reference sequence). The CDR3 has 11 amino acids. Sequenced sample: PBMCs. The sequence was obtained from a man aged 50-59 years in good health and CMV-seronegative. The V and J genes are TRBV20-1 and TRBJ2-7, with 7 bases identical to TRBD1. In nucleotides, the CDR3 is TGCAGTGCTACAGGGGGCTACGAGCAGTACTTC. It codes for CSATGGYEQYF.